A selection of T cell receptor beta chains follows, all from one sample in a study of response to subunit inactivated influenza vaccine. TCRdb independently ran MiXCR on the RT-PCR reads; one entry per CDR3 protein. Of approximately 310,000 distinct CDR3 sequences in the sample, less than 25% were seen once. The sample in question was PBMCs from blood, obtained approximately 20 months after vaccination. The receptors stem from a man between 50 and 75 years old who received an inactivated influenza vaccine. Each CDR3 is given with its conserved first and last residue. Each record gives: V gene, J gene, clone size, D gene, CDR3 DNA, CDR3 protein. The D gene is left open where the match is weak. The size of a clone is reported for some rows only, either as once, few or many, or as a class for expanded clones.

V gene: TRBV30
J gene: TRBJ1-2
clone size: few
D gene: TRBD1
CDR3 DNA: TGTGCCTGGAGAGGACAGGGACGTTATGGCTACACCTTC
CDR3 protein: CAWRGQGRYGYTF

V gene: TRBV13
J gene: TRBJ2-1
clone size: NA
D gene: NA
CDR3 DNA: TGTGCCAGCAGCTCCTCTCCAGACTCCTACAATGAGCAGTTCTTC
CDR3 protein: CASSSSPDSYNEQFF

V gene: TRBV4-1
J gene: TRBJ2-7
clone size: NA
D gene: TRBD1
CDR3 DNA: TGCGCCAGCAGCCAGGGGTCCGGGACAGGGGCCCCCGAGCAGTACTTC
CDR3 protein: CASSQGSGTGAPEQYF

V gene: TRBV18
J gene: TRBJ2-1
clone size: NA
D gene: NA
CDR3 DNA: TGTGCCAGCTCACCCCAACTAGGTCGGGCCAATGAGCAGTTCTTC
CDR3 protein: CASSPQLGRANEQFF

V gene: TRBV7-9
J gene: TRBJ1-1
clone size: many
D gene: NA
CDR3 DNA: TGTGCCAGCAGCTTTGGGCAGGGGGAAGCTTTCTTT
CDR3 protein: CASSFGQGEAFF

V gene: TRBV20-1
J gene: TRBJ2-7
clone size: NA
D gene: TRBD2
CDR3 DNA: TGCAGTGCTCCTCCTACTAGCGGGAGTGTCTACGAGCAGTACTTC
CDR3 protein: CSAPPTSGSVYEQYF

V gene: TRBV20-1
J gene: TRBJ1-3
clone size: NA
D gene: NA
CDR3 DNA: TGCAGTGCTAGAGAATCCTTCCAGGGGTCTGGAAACACCATATATTTT
CDR3 protein: CSARESFQGSGNTIYF

V gene: TRBV7-2
J gene: TRBJ2-1
clone size: NA
D gene: NA
CDR3 DNA: TGTGCCAGCAGCCCCTGGGGCCCTAATGAGCAGTTCTTC
CDR3 protein: CASSPWGPNEQFF

V gene: TRBV24-1
J gene: TRBJ2-5
clone size: NA
D gene: TRBD1
CDR3 DNA: TGTGCCACCAGCGACACAGGGGGCTGGGAGACCCAGTACTTC
CDR3 protein: CATSDTGGWETQYF

V gene: TRBV19
J gene: TRBJ1-1
clone size: few
D gene: NA
CDR3 DNA: TGTGCCAGTAGTATCTTAAGGGGAGGCACTGAAGCTTTCTTT
CDR3 protein: CASSILRGGTEAFF

V gene: TRBV5-1
J gene: TRBJ2-7
clone size: NA
D gene: NA
CDR3 DNA: TGCGCCAGCAGCTTGGGGCAGGGATACTCCTACGAGCAGTACTTC
CDR3 protein: CASSLGQGYSYEQYF

V gene: TRBV12-3/TRBV12-4
J gene: TRBJ2-3
clone size: many
D gene: NA
CDR3 DNA: TGTGCCAGCAGCTCCACCGCAGGGGCAGATACGCAGTATTTT
CDR3 protein: CASSSTAGADTQYF

V gene: TRBV24-1
J gene: TRBJ2-1
clone size: NA
D gene: NA
CDR3 DNA: TGTGCCACCAGTGCGGTTGGGGTTGCCTACAATGAGCAGTTCTTC
CDR3 protein: CATSAVGVAYNEQFF

V gene: TRBV5-5
J gene: TRBJ2-3
clone size: few
D gene: NA
CDR3 DNA: TGTGCCAGCAGCTTGGACTACAGCACAGATACGCAGTATTTT
CDR3 protein: CASSLDYSTDTQYF

V gene: TRBV20-1
J gene: TRBJ2-1
clone size: few
D gene: TRBD2
CDR3 DNA: TGCAGTGCTAGGGCCCTCAGCGGGAGAACCCAAATTAGGTCCTACAATGAGCAGTTCTTC
CDR3 protein: CSARALSGRTQIRSYNEQFF

V gene: TRBV7-8
J gene: TRBJ2-7
clone size: NA
D gene: TRBD2
CDR3 DNA: TGTGCCAGCAGCCGACTAGCGGAGCACGAGCAGTACTTC
CDR3 protein: CASSRLAEHEQYF

V gene: TRBV6-1
J gene: TRBJ1-5
clone size: NA
D gene: TRBD1
CDR3 DNA: TGTGCCAGCAGGCGACAGGGGAATCAGCCCCAGCATTTT
CDR3 protein: CASRRQGNQPQHF

V gene: TRBV5-1
J gene: TRBJ2-1
clone size: NA
D gene: NA
CDR3 DNA: TGCGCCAGCAGCGCGTCGGGACTCAACAATGAGCAGTTCTTC
CDR3 protein: CASSASGLNNEQFF

V gene: TRBV5-1
J gene: TRBJ1-2
clone size: NA
D gene: NA
CDR3 DNA: TGCGCCAGCAGCCACGAGGGACGGAACTATGGCTACACCTTC
CDR3 protein: CASSHEGRNYGYTF

V gene: TRBV6-1
J gene: TRBJ1-5
clone size: few
D gene: NA
CDR3 DNA: TGTGCCAGCAGCGGGACGGATCGTGGCAATCAGCCCCAGCATTTT
CDR3 protein: CASSGTDRGNQPQHF

V gene: TRBV19
J gene: TRBJ2-5
clone size: few
D gene: NA
CDR3 DNA: TGTGCCAGTAGTAGAGTCCAAGAGACCCAGTACTTC
CDR3 protein: CASSRVQETQYF

V gene: TRBV19
J gene: TRBJ1-5
clone size: few
D gene: NA
CDR3 DNA: TGTGCCAGTAAAGGAACAGCCTGGAGCAATCAGCCCCAGCATTTT
CDR3 protein: CASKGTAWSNQPQHF

V gene: TRBV29-1
J gene: TRBJ2-5
clone size: NA
D gene: NA
CDR3 DNA: TGCAGCGTTTCCACGGGCCCGGAGACCCAGTACTTC
CDR3 protein: CSVSTGPETQYF

V gene: TRBV6-1
J gene: TRBJ2-3
clone size: NA
D gene: TRBD2
CDR3 DNA: TGTGCCAGCAGCGCTAGCGGGGAAAACACAGATACGCAGTATTTT
CDR3 protein: CASSASGENTDTQYF

V gene: TRBV12-3/TRBV12-4
J gene: TRBJ2-7
clone size: NA
D gene: NA
CDR3 DNA: TGTGCCAGCAGTTTTCAACCCACTACCTACGAGCAGTACTTC
CDR3 protein: CASSFQPTTYEQYF

V gene: TRBV28
J gene: TRBJ1-1
clone size: few
D gene: TRBD1
CDR3 DNA: TGTGCCAGCAGCCCGCCGGACAGGGTTCGCACTGAAGCTTTCTTT
CDR3 protein: CASSPPDRVRTEAFF

V gene: TRBV5-5
J gene: TRBJ2-7
clone size: NA
D gene: NA
CDR3 DNA: TGTGCCAGCAGCTTGGATGGGGGGTTCTCCTACGAGCAGTACTTC
CDR3 protein: CASSLDGGFSYEQYF

V gene: TRBV19
J gene: TRBJ1-1
clone size: NA
D gene: NA
CDR3 DNA: TGTGCCAGTAGTATACCCGGAGTGAACACTGAAGCTTTCTTT
CDR3 protein: CASSIPGVNTEAFF

V gene: TRBV28
J gene: TRBJ1-5
clone size: few
D gene: NA
CDR3 DNA: TGTGCCAGCAGTTTACCCCAAGTCTCTTTCAATCAGCCCCAGCATTTT
CDR3 protein: CASSLPQVSFNQPQHF